These 18 T cell receptor beta chains came from one sample sequenced in a study of early T cells in non-severe SARS-CoV-2 infection (dated by TCRdb to the early 2020s). The library was obtained by 5' RACE. The sequencer listed for this sample is NextSeq 500. TCRdb ran its own pipeline on the public reads, namely fastp trimming at Q25 and MiXCR clone calling, and kept in-frame beta chains. Here each entry gathers all rows of one CDR3 protein and keeps the most common genes and DNA. This sample holds 50,000 to 60,000 distinct CDR3 sequences; roughly a tenth were observed only once. Around 21% of the sample comes from the top ten. The source material was whole blood. The origin of the receptors is an adult who was a healthcare worker with PCR-confirmed SARS-CoV-2 infection or an uninfected control (not recorded which).

This clonotype occurred many times. The V and J genes are TRBV18 and TRBJ2-1; the D gene could be TRBD1 or TRBD2 (5 bases each). Germline V gene data show CDR1 as KGHSH and CDR2 as LQKENI. The CDR3 is 14 residues long. The V and J ends lost 4 bases and 0 bases respectively, with 7 bases between them. CDR3 amino acids: CASSLGVSYNEQFF. For the CDR3, the DNA is TGTGCCAGCTCACTGGGGGTCTCCTACAATGAGCAGTTCTTC.

This clonotype was detected a few times. The chain uses TRBV30 and TRBJ1-1, with D unclear. Germline V gene data show CDR1 as GTSNPN and CDR2 as SVGIG (reference sequence). V gave up 4 bases and J gave up 10 bases, with 16 bases separating them. The CDR3 spans 12 residues. CDR3 sequence reads: CAWIPTGGRAFF. For the CDR3, the DNA is TGTGCCTGGATTCCCACCGGCGGGCGAGCTTTCTTT.

V usage is TRBV5-6 and J usage is TRBJ2-5, with a possible D match to TRBD1 (5 bases). Trimming removed 0 bases at V and 3 bases at J, with 9 bases between. The CDR3 totals 14 residues. Germline V CDR1 and CDR2: SGHDT, YYEEEE. CDR3 in amino acids: CASSLDGAEETQYF. The CDR3 coding sequence is TGTGCCAGCAGCTTGGATGGGGCGGAAGAGACCCAGTACTTC.

This clonotype was seen ten or more times. J is TRBJ2-7 and V is TRBV5-1, with 8 positions matching TRBD1. Germline V gives CDR1 SGHRS, CDR2 YFSETQ. V lost 3 bases and J lost 7; bases outside the gene matches: 9. The CDR3 has 14 residues. The DNA for the CDR3 is TGCGCCAGCAGCTCGACAGGGGAAATTGGGGAGCAGTACTTC. It specifies CASSSTGEIGEQYF.

The V and J genes are TRBV6-6 and TRBJ2-5; TRBD1 agrees at 7 bases. The CDR3 totals 15 residues. V lost 3 bases, J lost 4 bases, and 8 bases stayed unmatched. Germline-derived CDR1 and CDR2 are MNHNY and SVGAGI (reference sequence). CDR3 sequence: CASSYSDRDAETQYF. The CDR3 nucleotides read TGTGCCAGCAGTTATTCCGACAGGGATGCAGAGACCCAGTACTTC.

The chain links TRBV12-3 or TRBV12-4 to TRBJ2-5; 7 nucleotides agree with TRBD2. The CDR3 has 15 residues. J was trimmed by 2 bases and V by 3 bases; bases with no gene match: 6. The CDR3 coding sequence is TGTGCCAGCAGTTTCCGGCGGGGGTGGCAAGAGACCCAGTACTTC. Translating gives CASSFRRGWQETQYF.

This clonotype was seen at least ten times. The chain combines TRBV7-6 with TRBJ2-1; TRBD1 aligns across 9 bases. This CDR3 is 15 amino acids long. The J segment lost 1 base and the V segment lost 8 bases, leaving 6 bases of the junction unmatched. CDR1 is SGHVS and CDR2 is FNYEAQ in the germline V gene. CDR3 amino acids: CASVAGTGSYNEQFF. In DNA form, the CDR3 reads TGTGCCAGCGTAGCCGGGACAGGGTCCTACAATGAGCAGTTCTTC.

This clonotype was counted only a few times. The V gene is TRBV12-3 or TRBV12-4, the J gene TRBJ1-5, with D possibly matching TRBD1 (6 bases). V was cut by 4 bases and J by 7 bases, with 14 bases left in between. CDR3 size: 14 residues. The CDR3 spells CASSSPGARQPQHF. CDR3 coding DNA: TGTGCCAGCAGTTCTCCAGGGGCTAGGCAGCCCCAGCATTTT.

The rearrangement uses TRBV20-1 and TRBJ1-1, with unresolved D. The length of the CDR3 is 15 residues. Germline loops: CDR1 DFQATT, CDR2 SNEGSKA (reference sequence). The V gene lost 0 bases and the J gene lost 1 base, with 12 bases spanning the gap. The CDR3 reads CSARDKAGRNTEAFF. The DNA for the CDR3 is TGCAGTGCTAGAGATAAGGCAGGAAGGAACACTGAAGCTTTCTTT.

For the CDR3, the DNA is TGTGCCAGCAGTCGCACAGGGTTTTACAATGAGCAGTTCTTC. The encoded protein is CASSRTGFYNEQFF. The chain uses TRBV27 and TRBJ2-1; perhaps TRBD1 as D (6 bases). Looked up from germline, CDR1 is MNHEY and CDR2 is SMNVEV (reference sequence). This CDR3 is built from 14 residues. Trimming cost V 5 bases and J 4 bases, with 12 bases left between them.

The table lists this clonotype with a few counts. The rearrangement links TRBV27 to TRBJ1-1; TRBD1 might be the D (5 bases). The CDR3 is 13 amino acids. Per the germline V gene, CDR1 is MNHEY and CDR2 is SMNVEV (reference sequence). With 9 bases removed from V and 0 bases from J, the gap between germline ends came to 11 bases. CDR3 DNA sequence: TGTGCCAGTGCACAGGCTGTGAACACTGAAGCTTTCTTT. Its translation: CASAQAVNTEAFF.

A single count supports this clonotype. V is TRBV20-1 and J is TRBJ2-1; D gene uncertain. Trimming removed 0 bases at V and 7 bases at J, with 19 bases between. The CDR3 totals 16 residues. Germline V CDR1 and CDR2: DFQATT, SNEGSKA (reference sequence). CDR3 sequence (DNA): TGCAGTGCTAGAGATCCGAGAAAAGACCCGAGAAATGAGCAGTTCTTC. Its protein product is CSARDPRKDPRNEQFF.

The chain combines TRBV4-1 with TRBJ1-4; D unclear. V lost 0 bases to trimming and J lost 3 bases, with 8 bases between them. From germline, CDR1 is MGHRA and CDR2 YSYEKL. The length of the CDR3 is 15 residues. Here the CDR3 DNA reads TGCGCCAGCAGCCAAGAGGGGTTATCTAATGAAAAACTGTTTTTT. Its translation is CASSQEGLSNEKLFF.

This clonotype showed up many times. The chain joins TRBV5-1 to TRBJ2-5, with 7 bases identical to TRBD2. Germline CDR1 and CDR2: SGHRS and YFSETQ. Trimming cost V 0 bases and J 6 bases; bases outside gene matches: 5. The CDR3 sequence is 14 residues long. CDR3 amino acids: CASSLGLAAKTQYF. As DNA, the CDR3 is TGCGCCAGCAGCTTGGGGCTAGCGGCGAAGACCCAGTACTTC.

This clonotype was seen only a few times. This chain links TRBV2 with TRBJ2-3, with 7 bases lining up with TRBD1. This CDR3 region has 12 residues. The V and J ends lost 6 bases and 6 bases, in that order; junction bases with no gene match: 3. Germline loops: CDR1 SNHLY, CDR2 FYNNEI. The CDR3 DNA follows: TGTGCCAGCAGAGGGGACAGTGATACGCAGTATTTT. Translated: CASRGDSDTQYF.

This clonotype showed up many times. The chain uses TRBV6-5 and TRBJ1-6, with a tentative D call TRBD1 (6 bases). Looked up from germline, CDR1 is MNHEY and CDR2 is SVGAGI. V shed 9 bases and J shed 0 bases, with 12 bases lying between them. The CDR3 is 15 residues long. Here the CDR3 reads CASRGGSSYNSPLHF. CDR3 in DNA: TGTGCCAGTAGAGGGGGGAGCTCCTATAATTCACCCCTCCACTTT.

This clonotype was observed a handful of times. V and J are TRBV12-3 or TRBV12-4 and TRBJ1-2; weak D call: TRBD1 (6 bases). The CDR3 is 13 residues long. Trimming removed 5 bases from V and 2 bases from J, with 9 bases in between. CDR3 sequence (DNA): TGTGCCAGCAGTCGGGACACCAACTATGGCTACACCTTC. The encoded protein is CASSRDTNYGYTF.

This clonotype was found a few times. The V and J genes are TRBV6-2 or TRBV6-3 and TRBJ2-7; the match to TRBD2 covers 12 bases. Germline V gives CDR1 MNHEY, CDR2 SVGEGT. The CDR3 runs to 15 residues. V was clipped by 7 bases and J by 0 bases; unmatched bases: 4. The CDR3 loop is CASKTSGGFSYEQYF. CDR3 sequence (DNA): TGTGCCAGCAAGACTAGCGGGGGTTTCTCCTACGAGCAGTACTTC.